This T cell receptor (beta chain) was documented in a study of T cells in women clearing cervical HPV infection. Findings and caveats of the study: CIN3+ cases had significantly higher TCR richness than controls; evenness did not differ. T-cell numbers per sample were unknown and may explain richness differences.

The assay was immunoSEQ multiplex PCR, and TCRdb's table has in-frame clones only and misses some. Here the sample table reports about 36,000 clones. The CDR3 is 14 residues long. Per the germline V gene, CDR1 is SGHAT and CDR2 is FQNNGV. V dropped 0 bases and J dropped 4 bases, with 9 bases sitting between them. On this clone itself: Antigen unknown. The missing CDR3 end, 3 residues past where the read stops, is filled in from the germline J gene.

The TCR originated in a woman between 18 and 75 years old with a cervical HPV16 infection that either progressed to CIN3+ or cleared (not recorded which). The chain uses TRBV11-2 and TRBJ1-2, with D unclear. The sample was blood buffy coat. The covered CDR3 bases are TGTGCCAGCAGCTTAGATGTTTCTAGCTATGGC. This encodes CASSLDVSSYG. The CDR3 reads in full as CASSLDVSSYGYTF.